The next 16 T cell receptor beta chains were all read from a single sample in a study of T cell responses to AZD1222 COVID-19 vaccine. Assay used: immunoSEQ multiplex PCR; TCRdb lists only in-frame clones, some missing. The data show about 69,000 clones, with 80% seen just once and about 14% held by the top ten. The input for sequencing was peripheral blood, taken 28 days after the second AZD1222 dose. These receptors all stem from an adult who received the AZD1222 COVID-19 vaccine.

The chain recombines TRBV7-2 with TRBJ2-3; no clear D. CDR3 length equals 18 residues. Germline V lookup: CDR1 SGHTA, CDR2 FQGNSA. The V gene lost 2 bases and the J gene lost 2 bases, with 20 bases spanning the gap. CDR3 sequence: CASSLLGVGQILTDTQYF. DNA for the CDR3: TGTGCCAGCAGCTTACTTGGAGTAGGGCAGATCCTCACAGATACGCAGTATTTT.

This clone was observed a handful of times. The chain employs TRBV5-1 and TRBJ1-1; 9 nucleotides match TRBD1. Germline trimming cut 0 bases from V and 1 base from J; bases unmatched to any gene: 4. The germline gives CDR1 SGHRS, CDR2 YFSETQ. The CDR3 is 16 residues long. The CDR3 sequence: CASSLVQGARNTEAFF. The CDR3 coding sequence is TGCGCCAGCAGCTTGGTACAGGGGGCCAGGAACACTGAAGCTTTCTTT.

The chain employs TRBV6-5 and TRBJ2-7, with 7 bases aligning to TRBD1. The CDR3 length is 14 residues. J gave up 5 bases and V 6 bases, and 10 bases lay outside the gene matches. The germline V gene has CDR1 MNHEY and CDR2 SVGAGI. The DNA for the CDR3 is TGTGCCAGCAGACCCGACAGGGATGTCGACGAGCAGTACTTC. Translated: CASRPDRDVDEQYF.

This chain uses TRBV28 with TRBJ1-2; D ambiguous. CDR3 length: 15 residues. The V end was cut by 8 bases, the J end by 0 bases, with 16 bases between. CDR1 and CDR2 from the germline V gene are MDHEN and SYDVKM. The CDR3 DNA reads TGTGCCAGCGAAACCTCCCACAGCGCTAACTATGGCTACACCTTC. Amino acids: CASETSHSANYGYTF.

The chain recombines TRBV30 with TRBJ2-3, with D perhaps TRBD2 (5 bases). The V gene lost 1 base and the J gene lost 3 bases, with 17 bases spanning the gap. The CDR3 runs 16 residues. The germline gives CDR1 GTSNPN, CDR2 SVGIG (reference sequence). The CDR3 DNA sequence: TGTGCCTGGAGTGAACCTGAAAGGCGAGGGACAGATACGCAGTATTTT. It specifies CAWSEPERRGTDTQYF. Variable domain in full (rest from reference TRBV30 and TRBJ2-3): SQTIHQWPATLVQPVGSPLSLECTVEGTSNPNLYWYRQAAGRGLQLLFYSVGIGQISSEVPQNLSASRPQDRQFILSSKKLLLSDSGFYLCAWSEPERRGTDTQYFGPGTRLTVL.

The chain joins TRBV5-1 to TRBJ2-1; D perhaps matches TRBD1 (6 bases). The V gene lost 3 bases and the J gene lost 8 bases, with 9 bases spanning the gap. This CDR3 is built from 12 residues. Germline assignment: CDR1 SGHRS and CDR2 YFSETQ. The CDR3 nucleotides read TGCGCCAGCAGCTCCCAGGGGTATGAGCAGTTCTTC. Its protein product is CASSSQGYEQFF.

In nucleotides, the CDR3 is TGTGCCAGCAGTTTGACAGGGGGCAGGGAAAAACTGTTTTTT. This encodes CASSLTGGREKLFF. The V and J genes are TRBV27 and TRBJ1-4; TRBD1 aligns across 10 bases. V was pared by 3 bases and J by 8 bases, with 3 bases of the junction left unmatched. From germline, CDR1 is MNHEY and CDR2 SMNVEV (reference sequence). The CDR3 covers 14 residues.

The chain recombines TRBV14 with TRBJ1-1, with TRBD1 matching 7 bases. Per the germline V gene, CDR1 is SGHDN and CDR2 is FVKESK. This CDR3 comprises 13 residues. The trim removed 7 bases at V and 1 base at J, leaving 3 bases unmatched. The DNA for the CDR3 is TGTGCCAGCAACCGACAGGGGAACACTGAAGCTTTCTTT. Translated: CASNRQGNTEAFF.

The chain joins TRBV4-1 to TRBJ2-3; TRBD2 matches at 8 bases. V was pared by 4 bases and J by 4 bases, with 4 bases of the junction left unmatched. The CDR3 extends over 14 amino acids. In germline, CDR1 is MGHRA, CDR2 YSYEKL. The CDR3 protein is CASSRLAGSDTQYF. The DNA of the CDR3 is TGCGCCAGCAGCCGCCTAGCGGGTTCAGATACGCAGTATTTT.

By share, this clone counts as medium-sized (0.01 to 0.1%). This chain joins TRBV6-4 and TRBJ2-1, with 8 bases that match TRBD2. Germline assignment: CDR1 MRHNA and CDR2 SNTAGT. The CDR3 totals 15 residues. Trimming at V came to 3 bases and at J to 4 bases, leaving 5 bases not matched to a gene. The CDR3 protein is CASSEKAGAYNEQFF. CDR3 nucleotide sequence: TGTGCCAGCAGTGAGAAAGCGGGGGCTTACAATGAGCAGTTCTTC.

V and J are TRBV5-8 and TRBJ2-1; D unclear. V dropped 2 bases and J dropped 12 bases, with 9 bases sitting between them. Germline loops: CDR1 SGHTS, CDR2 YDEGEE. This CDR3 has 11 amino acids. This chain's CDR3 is CASSFRRGQFF. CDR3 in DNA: TGTGCCAGCAGCTTCAGACGAGGGCAGTTCTTC.

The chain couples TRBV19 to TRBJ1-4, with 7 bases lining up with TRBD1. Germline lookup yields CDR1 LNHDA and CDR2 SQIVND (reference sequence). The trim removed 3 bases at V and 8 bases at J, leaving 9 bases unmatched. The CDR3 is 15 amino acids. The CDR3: CASSMGTVSSEKLFF. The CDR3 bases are TGTGCCAGTAGTATGGGGACAGTTTCTTCCGAAAAACTGTTTTTT.

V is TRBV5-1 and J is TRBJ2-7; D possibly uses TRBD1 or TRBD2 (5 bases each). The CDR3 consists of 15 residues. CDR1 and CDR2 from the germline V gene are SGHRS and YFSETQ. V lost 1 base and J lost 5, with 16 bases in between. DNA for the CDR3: TGCGCCAGCAGCTTGAAGTTTGGGGGTATCCACGAGCAGTACTTC. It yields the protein CASSLKFGGIHEQYF. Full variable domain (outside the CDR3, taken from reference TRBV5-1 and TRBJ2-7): KAGVTQTPRYLIKTRGQQVTLSCSPISGHRSVSWYQQTPGQGLQFLFEYFSETQRNKGNFPGRFSGRQFSNSRSEMNVSTLELGDSALYLCASSLKFGGIHEQYFGPGTRLTVT.

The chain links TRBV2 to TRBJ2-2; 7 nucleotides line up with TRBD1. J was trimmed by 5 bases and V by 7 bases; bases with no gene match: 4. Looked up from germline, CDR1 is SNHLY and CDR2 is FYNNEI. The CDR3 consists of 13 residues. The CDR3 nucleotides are TGTGCCAGCAAGGGACAGCCAACCGGGGAGCTGTTTTTT. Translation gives CASKGQPTGELFF.

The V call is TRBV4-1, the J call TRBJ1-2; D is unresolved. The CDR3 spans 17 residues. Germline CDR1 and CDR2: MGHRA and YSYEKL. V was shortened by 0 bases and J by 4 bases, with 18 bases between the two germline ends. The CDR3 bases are TGCGCCAGCAGCCAAGACCCGGCCCAGTTTGCTTTCTATGGCTACACCTTC. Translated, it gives CASSQDPAQFAFYGYTF.

The DNA for the CDR3 is TGTGCCAGCAGCTCGGGTTCCTCTGGAAACACCATATATTTT. Translating it yields CASSSGSSGNTIYF. This chain joins TRBV5-5 and TRBJ1-3; D unresolved. CDR3 length: 14 amino acids. Germline V lookup: CDR1 SGHKS, CDR2 YYEKEE (reference sequence). V was shortened by 3 bases and J by 0 bases, with 7 bases between the two germline ends.